These 23 T cell receptor beta chains share one sample of origin, sequenced in a study of graft-versus-host responses after intestinal transplantation. Profiled with immunoSEQ multiplex PCR; TCRdb holds only in-frame clones, not every one. The table lists 60,000 or so clones, around nine tenths of them singletons. The specimen comprised PBMCs, sampled around 120 days after intestinal transplantation. All receptors come from a human patient who received an intestinal transplant, so some T cells may come from the graft donor.

The chain links TRBV5-6 to TRBJ1-5, with D unclear. This CDR3 is built from 15 residues. V was cut by 0 bases and J by 0 bases, with 7 bases left in between. Germline-derived CDR1 and CDR2 are SGHDT and YYEEEE. The CDR3 spells CASSLGLYSNQPQHF. The CDR3 coding sequence is TGTGCCAGCAGCTTGGGGTTATATAGCAATCAGCCCCAGCATTTT.

This clone came up a few times. The chain links TRBV5-5 to TRBJ1-1; TRBD1 might be the D (5 bases). V gave up 0 bases and J gave up 5 bases, with 11 bases separating them. From germline, CDR1 is SGHKS and CDR2 YYEKEE (reference sequence). The CDR3 runs 14 residues. CDR3 nucleotide sequence: TGTGCCAGCAGCTTGGCAGGGACGGGAACTGAAGCTTTCTTT. As protein: CASSLAGTGTEAFF.

The chain carries TRBV7-9 and TRBJ2-7, with D perhaps matching TRBD1 or TRBD2 (5 bases each). Trimming pared 5 bases from V and 6 bases from J, leaving 17 bases between. Germline CDR1 SEHNR, CDR2 FQNEAQ (reference sequence). This CDR3 has 14 residues. The CDR3: CASSRDLTPGEQYF. CDR3 sequence (DNA): TGTGCCAGCAGCCGGGACCTAACCCCGGGCGAGCAGTACTTC.

The chain is built from TRBV13 and TRBJ1-5; D gene ambiguous. Germline V gene lookup returns CDR1 PRHDT and CDR2 FYEKMQ (reference sequence). The CDR3 loop spans 14 amino acids. V lost 0 bases, J lost 4 bases, and 7 bases lay in between. The CDR3 is CASSLGTTNQPQHF. The CDR3 coding sequence is TGTGCCAGCAGCTTAGGGACAACGAATCAGCCCCAGCATTTT.

J is TRBJ2-2 and V is TRBV12-5; D is unresolved. The germline V gene encodes CDR1 LGHNT and CDR2 FRNRAP. This CDR3 spans 15 amino acids. Trimming shortened V by 7 bases and J by 5 bases, and 17 bases separated the two germline ends. The CDR3 DNA reads TGTGCTAGTGCCTCCTCTGGTGGGGTGACCGGGGAGCTGTTTTTT. Protein: CASASSGGVTGELFF.

The genes are TRBV9 and TRBJ2-1; 8 bases are a match to TRBD2. Germline V gene data show CDR1 as SGDLS and CDR2 as YYNGEE. CDR3 size: 16 residues. J lost 9 bases, V lost 1 base, and 12 bases had no gene match. CDR3 nucleotide sequence: TGTGCCAGCAGCGTAAATCCAGCGGGAGCTCTGGGTGAGCAGTTCTTC. Protein: CASSVNPAGALGEQFF.

The V gene is TRBV15, the J gene TRBJ1-6; the D is unclear. This CDR3 spans 14 amino acids. V was trimmed by 7 bases and J by 5 bases, leaving 12 bases between them. CDR1 and CDR2 from the germline V gene are LNHNV and YYDKDF (reference sequence). The DNA of the CDR3 is TGTGCCACCACCCCAGACAAGGATAATTCACCCCTCCACTTT. It codes for CATTPDKDNSPLHF.

This clone was seen only a few times. The chain is built from TRBV6-4 and TRBJ1-3; perhaps TRBD1 as D (6 bases). Trimming took off 7 bases at V and 0 bases at J, with 16 bases between the two ends. CDR1 and CDR2 from the germline V gene are MRHNA and SNTAGT. The CDR3 sequence is 16 residues long. CDR3 nucleotides: TGTGCCAGCACAAGTCCGGGACAACTCTCTGGAAACACCATATATTTT. This sequence encodes CASTSPGQLSGNTIYF.

The V call is TRBV11-1, the J call TRBJ2-3; D unclear. The germline V gene encodes CDR1 SGHAT and CDR2 FQDESV (reference sequence). CDR3 size: 13 residues. Between the trimmed V and J ends, which lost 4 bases and 5 bases, there was a span of 10 bases. CDR3 in amino acids: CASSSRVIDTQYF. DNA for the CDR3: TGTGCCAGCAGCTCCAGAGTCATAGATACGCAGTATTTT.

This clone was observed a single time. The chain carries TRBV19 and TRBJ2-7; D ambiguous. Trimming stripped 5 bases from V and 4 bases from J, with 12 bases between. The CDR3 loop spans 13 amino acids. The germline gives CDR1 LNHDA, CDR2 SQIVND (reference sequence). Here the CDR3 reads CASSSGPQYEQYF. The DNA of the CDR3 is TGTGCCAGTAGTTCCGGACCCCAGTACGAGCAGTACTTC.

The chain is built from TRBV28 and TRBJ2-7; D not resolved. The CDR3 is made up of 11 amino acids. V lost 4 bases, J lost 0 bases, and 1 base lay in between. Per the germline V gene, CDR1 is MDHEN and CDR2 is SYDVKM. The chain's CDR3 is CASSSSYEQYF. CDR3 DNA: TGTGCCAGCAGTTCCTCCTACGAGCAGTACTTC.

The chain carries TRBV4-1 and TRBJ2-7; 9 bases align to TRBD1. J was trimmed by 7 bases and V by 1 base; bases with no gene match: 11. The V gene's germline CDR1 is MGHRA and CDR2 YSYEKL. This CDR3 comprises 16 residues. The CDR3 loop is CASSQGAGTGSREQYF. DNA of the CDR3: TGCGCCAGCAGCCAAGGGGCCGGGACAGGGTCTAGAGAGCAGTACTTC.

The DNA of the CDR3 is TGTGCCAGCAGCTTGGAACCCCTTCGAGATACGCAGTATTTT. Encoded protein: CASSLEPLRDTQYF. The gene calls are TRBV5-4 and TRBJ2-3; D call uncertain. V was shortened by 0 bases and J by 5 bases, with 10 bases between the two germline ends. The CDR3 is made up of 14 amino acids. Germline values: CDR1 SGHNT, CDR2 YYREEE (reference sequence).

Written as DNA, the CDR3 is TGTGCCAGCAGCTCCGTTCAAGAGCAGTTCTTC. This encodes CASSSVQEQFF. This chain joins TRBV11-3 and TRBJ2-1; D unclear. Germline-derived CDR1 and CDR2 are SGHNT and YENEEA. The V and J ends lost 4 bases and 10 bases respectively, with 8 bases between them. The CDR3 is made up of 11 amino acids. The whole variable domain, filled in from reference TRBV11-3 and TRBJ2-1, reads EAGVVQSPRYKIIEKKQPVAFWCNPISGHNTLYWYLQNLGQGPELLIRYENEEAVDDSQLPKDRFSAERLKGVDSTLKIQPAELGDSAVYLCASSSVQEQFFGPGTRLTVL.

The chain is built from TRBV5-4 and TRBJ2-7; 7 bases match TRBD1. The CDR3 is 14 residues long. Trimming at V came to 4 bases and at J to 1 base, leaving 5 bases not matched to a gene. Germline CDR1 SGHNT, CDR2 YYREEE (reference sequence). CDR3 amino acids: CASSLGQESYEQYF. CDR3 DNA sequence: TGTGCCAGCAGCCTCGGACAGGAGTCCTACGAGCAGTACTTC.

This chain links TRBV5-6 with TRBJ1-1; D gene unclear. From germline, CDR1 is SGHDT and CDR2 YYEEEE. The CDR3 has 15 amino acids. The V gene lost 3 bases and the J gene lost 2 bases, with 14 bases spanning the gap. The CDR3 nucleotides are TGTGCCAGCAGCTGGCGTGTGGGGTATAACACTGAAGCTTTCTTT. It translates to CASSWRVGYNTEAFF.

J is TRBJ1-1 and V is TRBV25-1; 7 positions agree with TRBD1. Germline lookup yields CDR1 MGHDK and CDR2 SYGVNS. With V trimmed by 6 bases and J by 7 bases, 2 bases remained unmatched. The CDR3 contains 11 residues. Written as DNA, the CDR3 is TGTGCCAGCAGGGGACAGCTTGAAGCTTTCTTT. Translated: CASRGQLEAFF. Full variable domain (missing parts from reference TRBV25-1 and TRBJ1-1): EADIYQTPRYLVIGTGKKITLECSQTMGHDKMYWYQQDPGMELHLIHYSYGVNSTEKGDLSSESTVSRIRTEHFPLTLESARPSHTSQYLCASRGQLEAFFGQGTRLTVV.

The CDR3 loop is CASSESDGSNQPQHF. CDR3 nucleotide sequence: TGTGCCAGCAGTGAATCGGACGGTAGCAATCAGCCCCAGCATTTT. This chain uses TRBV25-1 with TRBJ1-5; no clear D. This CDR3 has 15 residues. Germline CDR1 reads MGHDK; CDR2 reads SYGVNS. Trimming pared 1 base from V and 0 bases from J, leaving 7 bases between. Filled out from reference TRBV25-1 and TRBJ1-5, the complete variable domain reads EADIYQTPRYLVIGTGKKITLECSQTMGHDKMYWYQQDPGMELHLIHYSYGVNSTEKGDLSSESTVSRIRTEHFPLTLESARPSHTSQYLCASSESDGSNQPQHFGDGTRLSIL.

The rearrangement links TRBV5-1 to TRBJ2-3; TRBD1 or TRBD2 may be the D gene (5 bases each). The germline V gene encodes CDR1 SGHRS and CDR2 YFSETQ. This CDR3 has 15 amino acids. Trimming removed 5 bases at V and 6 bases at J, with 19 bases between. DNA for the CDR3: TGCGCCAGCAGAACAGGACCTAGCTTAAAGGATACGCAGTATTTT. It translates to CASRTGPSLKDTQYF.

The genes are TRBV27 and TRBJ2-7; D is unclear. V gave up 2 bases and J gave up 4 bases, with 21 bases separating them. Looked up from germline, CDR1 is MNHEY and CDR2 is SMNVEV (reference sequence). The CDR3 has 17 amino acids. CDR3 sequence reads: CASSLRVGKGLPYEQYF. CDR3 bases: TGTGCCAGCAGTTTACGTGTGGGGAAAGGCCTCCCGTACGAGCAGTACTTC.

This clone was detected once. Additional DNA sequences in this sample encode the identical CDR3. The chain uses TRBV5-1 and TRBJ2-5; no definite D call. V gave up 0 bases and J gave up 5 bases, with 8 bases separating them. Germline CDR1 and CDR2: SGHRS and YFSETQ. The CDR3 length is 13 residues. The CDR3 DNA reads as TGCGCCAGCAGCTTGGTTGGGTTGGAGACCCAGTACTTC. It is translated as CASSLVGLETQYF. Supplemented by reference TRBV5-1 and TRBJ2-5, the full variable domain reads KAGVTQTPRYLIKTRGQQVTLSCSPISGHRSVSWYQQTPGQGLQFLFEYFSETQRNKGNFPGRFSGRQFSNSRSEMNVSTLELGDSALYLCASSLVGLETQYFGPGTRLLVL.

V is TRBV5-6 and J is TRBJ2-7; 9 bases fit TRBD2. The CDR3 length is 14 residues. The germline gives CDR1 SGHDT, CDR2 YYEEEE. The V segment lost 4 bases and the J segment 3 bases; nucleotides outside the gene matches: 5. The CDR3 region has the DNA TGTGCCAGCAGCCAGGGACTAGCCAACTACGAGCAGTACTTC. Protein sequence: CASSQGLANYEQYF.

The rearrangement joins TRBV11-2 to TRBJ2-5, with TRBD2 matching over 12 bases. Germline V lookup: CDR1 SGHAT, CDR2 FQNNGV. The CDR3 contains 17 residues. The trim removed 5 bases at V and 2 bases at J, leaving 9 bases unmatched. The CDR3: CASSPRLAGVVQETQYF. DNA for the CDR3: TGTGCCAGCAGCCCAAGACTAGCGGGGGTAGTACAAGAGACCCAGTACTTC. Supplemented by reference TRBV11-2 and TRBJ2-5, the full variable domain reads EAGVAQSPRYKIIEKRQSVAFWCNPISGHATLYWYQQILGQGPKLLIQFQNNGVVDDSQLPKDRFSAERLKGVDSTLKIQPAKLEDSAVYLCASSPRLAGVVQETQYFGPGTRLLVL.